Shown below are 2 T cell receptor beta chains from a single sample sequenced in a study of identical twins. TCRdb reprocessed the 5' RACE reads via MiXCR and lists one record per CDR3 protein. Of nearly 900,000 distinct CDR3 sequences listed, 9% to 15% are singletons. This sample was shared with a second study, whose subject was yellow fever vaccine responses in identical twins.

The sample was PBMCs. The origin of the receptors is a woman in her late teens or twenties in good health.

The table lists this clonotype with a few counts. This rearrangement joins TRBV15 to TRBJ2-3; 10 positions agree with TRBD2. The V gene end was trimmed by 11 bases and the J gene end by 3 bases; junction bases not matched to a gene: 5. This CDR3 contains 13 residues. Germline-derived CDR1 and CDR2 are LNHNV and YYDKDF (reference sequence). The CDR3 sequence is CAASGGMTDTQYF. The DNA for the CDR3 is TGTGCCGCTAGCGGGGGAATGACAGATACGCAGTATTTT.

The chain combines TRBV6-1 with TRBJ2-3, with TRBD2 identical over 8 bases. Germline trimming cut 2 bases from V and 4 bases from J; bases unmatched to any gene: 11. Germline assignment: CDR1 MNHNS and CDR2 SASEGT. This CDR3 comprises 17 residues. The CDR3 region is CASSERTAGGSADTQYF. The DNA of the CDR3 is TGTGCCAGCAGTGAACGGACGGCGGGGGGCAGTGCAGATACGCAGTATTTT.